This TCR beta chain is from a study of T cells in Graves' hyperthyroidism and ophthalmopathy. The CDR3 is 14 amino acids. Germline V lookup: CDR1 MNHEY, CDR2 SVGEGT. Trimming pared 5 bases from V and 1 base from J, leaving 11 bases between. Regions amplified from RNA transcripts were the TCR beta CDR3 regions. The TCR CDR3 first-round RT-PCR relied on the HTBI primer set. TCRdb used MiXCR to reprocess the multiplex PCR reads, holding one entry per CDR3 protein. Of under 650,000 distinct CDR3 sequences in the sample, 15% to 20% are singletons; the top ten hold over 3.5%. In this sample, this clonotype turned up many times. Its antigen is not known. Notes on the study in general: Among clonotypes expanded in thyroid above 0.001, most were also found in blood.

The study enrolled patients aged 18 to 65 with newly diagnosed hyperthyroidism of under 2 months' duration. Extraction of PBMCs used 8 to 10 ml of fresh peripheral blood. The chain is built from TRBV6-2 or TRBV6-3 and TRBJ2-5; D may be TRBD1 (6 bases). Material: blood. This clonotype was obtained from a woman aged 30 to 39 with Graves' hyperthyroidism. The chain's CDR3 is CASSVDSGQETQYF. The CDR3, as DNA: TGTGCCAGCAGTGTGGACAGTGGCCAAGAGACCCAGTACTTC.